These T cell receptor beta chains were read from a single sample in a study of neurological immune-mediated disorders. TCRdb re-called the 5' RACE reads with MiXCR, one entry per CDR3 protein. The sample lists more than 25,000 distinct CDR3 sequences, around 21% occurring once. The sample was CD4+ T cells from blood. The receptors derive from a man between 50 and 59 years old with HTLV-1-associated myelopathy (HAM/TSP). Each CDR3 is given with its conserved first and last residue. Rows may omit the clone size; those that give it use once, few, many or a size class.

clone size	V gene	CDR3 protein
many	TRBV7-2	CASSSQALNTEAFF
medium-sized	TRBV29-1	CSAEDSGNTIYF
NA	TRBV6-5	CASSYTRETEAFF
many	TRBV5-1	CASSLGTGNNQPQHF
NA	TRBV28	CASTKTVLNTEAFF
many	TRBV6-5	CASSYGPDAQYF
many	TRBV5-1	CASSLASGGGYNEQFF
many	TRBV5-1	CASSLVPGRMETQYF
many	TRBV20-1	CSARALAGSFITGELFF
many	TRBV5-1	CASSLGGVGQPQHF
many	TRBV20-1	CSAIPGQVFTEAFF
NA	TRBV6-6	CASSYLTGEGGTEAFF
medium-sized	TRBV5-1	CASSPDWSNPGELFF
many	TRBV6-5	CASSYSGLPDTQYF
few	TRBV15	CATSRYGASNEQFF
many	TRBV10-3	CAISERETQYF
NA	TRBV3-1	CAITLAGANTQYF
few	TRBV4-1	CASSQGGQVNRPQHF
NA	TRBV2	CAISRTSGPYNEQFF
many	TRBV6-6	CAGWGRNYGYTF